This T cell receptor beta chain originates from a study of tumour-infiltrating T cells in Burkitt lymphoma. A few counts support this clone. From germline, CDR1 is SNHLY and CDR2 FYNNEI. V shed 3 bases and J shed 5 bases, with 4 bases lying between them. This CDR3 has 11 amino acids. Assay used: immunoSEQ multiplex PCR; TCRdb lists only in-frame clones, some missing. Of tens of thousands of clones listed, roughly 30% were seen once; the top ten hold roughly 2.8%. This chain links TRBV2 with TRBJ1-2; D remains ambiguous. This TCR was recovered from a human donor with Burkitt lymphoma. The specimen was tumor tissue. CDR3 in DNA: TGTGCCAGCAGTGACCATTATGGCTACACCTTC. As protein: CASSDHYGYTF.